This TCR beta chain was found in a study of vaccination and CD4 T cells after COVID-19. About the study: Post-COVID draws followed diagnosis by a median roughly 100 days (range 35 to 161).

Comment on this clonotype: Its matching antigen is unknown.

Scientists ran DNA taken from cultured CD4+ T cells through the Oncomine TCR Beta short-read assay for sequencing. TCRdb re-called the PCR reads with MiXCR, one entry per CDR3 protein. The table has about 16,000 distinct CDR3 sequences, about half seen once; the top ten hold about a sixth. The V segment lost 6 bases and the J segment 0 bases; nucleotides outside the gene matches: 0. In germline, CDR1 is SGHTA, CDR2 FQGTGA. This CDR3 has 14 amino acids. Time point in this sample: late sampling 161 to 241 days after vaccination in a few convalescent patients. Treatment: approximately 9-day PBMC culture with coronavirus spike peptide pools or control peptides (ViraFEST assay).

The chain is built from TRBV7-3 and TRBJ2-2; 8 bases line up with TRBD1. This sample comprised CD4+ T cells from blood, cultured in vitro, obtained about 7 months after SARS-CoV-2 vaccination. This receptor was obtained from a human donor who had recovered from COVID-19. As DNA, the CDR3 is TGTGCCAGCAGACAGGGGGCGAACACCGGGGAGCTGTTTTTT. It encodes CASRQGANTGELFF.